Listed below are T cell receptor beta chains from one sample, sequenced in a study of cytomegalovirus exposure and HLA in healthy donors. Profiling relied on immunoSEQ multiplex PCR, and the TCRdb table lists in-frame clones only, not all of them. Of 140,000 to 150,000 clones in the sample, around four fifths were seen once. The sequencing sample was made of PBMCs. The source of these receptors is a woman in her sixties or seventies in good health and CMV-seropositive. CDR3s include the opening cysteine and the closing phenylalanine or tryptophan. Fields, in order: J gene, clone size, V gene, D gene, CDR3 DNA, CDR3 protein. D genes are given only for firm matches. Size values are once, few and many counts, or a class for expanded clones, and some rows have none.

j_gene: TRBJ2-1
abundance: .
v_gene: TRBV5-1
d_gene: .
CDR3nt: TGCGCCAGCAGCCCGACTAGGCGCAATGAGCAGTTCTTC
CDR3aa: CASSPTRRNEQFF

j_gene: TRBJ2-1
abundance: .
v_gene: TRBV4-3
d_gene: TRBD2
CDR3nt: TGCGCCAGCAGCCAAGACCCAGCGGGAAACGAGGTGGGTGAGCAGTTCTTC
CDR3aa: CASSQDPAGNEVGEQFF

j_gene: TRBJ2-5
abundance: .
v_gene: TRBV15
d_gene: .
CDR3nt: TGTGCCACCAGCGCCCGAGCAGGCCACCAAGAGACCCAGTACTTC
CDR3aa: CATSARAGHQETQYF

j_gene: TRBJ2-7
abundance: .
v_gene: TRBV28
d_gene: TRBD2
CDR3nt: TGTGCCAGCAGTTCCGGGGTAGCGGGAGTGGGCGAGCAGTACTTC
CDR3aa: CASSSGVAGVGEQYF

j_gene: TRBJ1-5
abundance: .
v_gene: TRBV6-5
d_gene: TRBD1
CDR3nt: TGTGCCAGCAGTCGGGACAGGGATCAGCCCCAGCATTTT
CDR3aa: CASSRDRDQPQHF

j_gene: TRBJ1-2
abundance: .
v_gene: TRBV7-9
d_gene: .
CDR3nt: TGTGCCAGCAGCTCCGGGAACTATGGCTACACCTTC
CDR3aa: CASSSGNYGYTF

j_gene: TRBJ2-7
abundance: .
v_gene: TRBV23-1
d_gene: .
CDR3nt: TGCGCCAGCAGTCCCGCAGAAAGCTCCTACGAGCAGTACTTC
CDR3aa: CASSPAESSYEQYF

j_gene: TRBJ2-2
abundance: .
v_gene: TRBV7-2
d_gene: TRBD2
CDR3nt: TGTGCCAGCAGCCTGACTAGCGGGAGTGGGACCGGGGAGCTGTTTTTT
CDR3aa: CASSLTSGSGTGELFF

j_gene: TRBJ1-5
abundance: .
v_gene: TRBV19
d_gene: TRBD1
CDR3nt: TGTGCCAGTAGTATCCAGGACAGGATATTGGGTGATCAGCCCCAGCATTTT
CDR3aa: CASSIQDRILGDQPQHF

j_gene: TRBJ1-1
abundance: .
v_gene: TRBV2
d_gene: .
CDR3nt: TGTGCCAGCAGTGAAAGGGGAGGGAACACTGAAGCTTTCTTT
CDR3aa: CASSERGGNTEAFF

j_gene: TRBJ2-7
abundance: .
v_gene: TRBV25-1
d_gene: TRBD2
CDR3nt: TGTGCCAGCAGTGAAAAGATTAGCGGGAGGGCCGGAGGCTACGAGCAGTACTTC
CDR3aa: CASSEKISGRAGGYEQYF

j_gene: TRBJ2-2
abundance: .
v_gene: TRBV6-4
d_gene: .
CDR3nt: TGTGCCAGCAGTGATTATACCGGGGAGCTGTTTTTT
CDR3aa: CASSDYTGELFF

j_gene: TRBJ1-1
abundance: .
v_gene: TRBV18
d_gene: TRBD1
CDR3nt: TGTGCCAGCTCACGAGGGACAGGGAGCCCTGAAGCTTTCTTT
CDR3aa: CASSRGTGSPEAFF

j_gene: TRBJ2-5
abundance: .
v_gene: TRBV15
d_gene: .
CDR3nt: TGTGCCACCAGCAGAGAGACGAGGGAGACCCAGTACTTC
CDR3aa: CATSRETRETQYF

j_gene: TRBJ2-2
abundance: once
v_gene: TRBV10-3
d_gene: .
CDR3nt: TGTGCCATAGGTGACGGGAGTTCTACCGGGGAGCTGTTTTTT
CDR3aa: CAIGDGSSTGELFF

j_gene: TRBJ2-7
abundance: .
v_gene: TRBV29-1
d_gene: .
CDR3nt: TGCAGCGGAGGACAGCAGCACGAGCAGTACTTC
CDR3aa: CSGGQQHEQYF

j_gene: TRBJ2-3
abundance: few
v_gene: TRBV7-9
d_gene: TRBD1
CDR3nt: TGTGCCAGCAGCCCCCGACAGGGGGCAGATACGCAGTATTTT
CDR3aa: CASSPRQGADTQYF

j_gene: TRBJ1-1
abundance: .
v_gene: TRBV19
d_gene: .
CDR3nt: TGTGCCAGTAGTATACAGGGGAGTCATCCTGAAGCTTTCTTT
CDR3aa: CASSIQGSHPEAFF

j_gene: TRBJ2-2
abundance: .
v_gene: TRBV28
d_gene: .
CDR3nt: TGTGCCAGCAGTTTAGTAATCACCGGGGAGCTGTTTTTT
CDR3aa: CASSLVITGELFF

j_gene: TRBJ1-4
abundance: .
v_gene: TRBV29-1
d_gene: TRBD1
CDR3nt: TGCAGCGTTGAGGGACAGGTGGGGGAAAAACTGTTTTTT
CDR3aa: CSVEGQVGEKLFF

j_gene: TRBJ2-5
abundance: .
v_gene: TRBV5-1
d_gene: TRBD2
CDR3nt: TGCGCCAGCAGAGCGGGCGGTCTTGGTCTAGCGGGAACCGAGACCCAGTACTTC
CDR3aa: CASRAGGLGLAGTETQYF

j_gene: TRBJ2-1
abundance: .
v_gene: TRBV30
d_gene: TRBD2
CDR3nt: TGTGCCTGGAGTGTAGGGCTAGCGGGGGCGAATGAGCAGTTCTTC
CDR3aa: CAWSVGLAGANEQFF

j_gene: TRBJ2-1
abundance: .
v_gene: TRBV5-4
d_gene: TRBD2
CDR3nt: TGTGCCAGCAGCGCTAGCGGGAGGAGGAATGAGCAGTTCTTC
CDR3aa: CASSASGRRNEQFF

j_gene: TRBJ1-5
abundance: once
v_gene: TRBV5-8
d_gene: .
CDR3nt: TGTGCCAGCTGGGGCCGGCCGGATCAGCCCCAGCATTTT
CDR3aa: CASWGRPDQPQHF

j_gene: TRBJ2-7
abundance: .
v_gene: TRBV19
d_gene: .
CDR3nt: TGTGCCAGTAGTATCCGGAGCGGTCCAACCTACGAGCAGTACTTC
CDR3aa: CASSIRSGPTYEQYF

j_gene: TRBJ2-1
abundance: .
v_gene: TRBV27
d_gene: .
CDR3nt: TGTGCCAGCAGTTTCCGGGGGAATGAGCAGTTCTTC
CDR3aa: CASSFRGNEQFF

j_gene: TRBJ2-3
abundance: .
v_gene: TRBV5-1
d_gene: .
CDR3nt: TGCGCCAGCAGCCCTCCCTTGACAGTTACAGATACGCAGTATTTT
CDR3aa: CASSPPLTVTDTQYF

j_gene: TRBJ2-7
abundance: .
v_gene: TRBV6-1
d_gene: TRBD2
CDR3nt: TGTGCCAGCAGTGGTCTTATCGGCGGGAGGGCAAATGAGCAGTACTTC
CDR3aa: CASSGLIGGRANEQYF

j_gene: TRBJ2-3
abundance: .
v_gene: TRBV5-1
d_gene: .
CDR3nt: TGCGCCAGCAGCTTGGACCCGGGTTCAGATACGCAGTATTTT
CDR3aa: CASSLDPGSDTQYF

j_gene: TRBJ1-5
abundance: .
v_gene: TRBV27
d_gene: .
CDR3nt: TGTGCCAGCAGAGTTACCAAGCGGAGCAATCAGCCCCAGCATTTT
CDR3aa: CASRVTKRSNQPQHF

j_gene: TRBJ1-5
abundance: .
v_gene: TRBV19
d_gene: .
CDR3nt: TGTGCCAGTACCCCACAAGGCGGTGGGGGGAGTAGCAATCAGCCCCAGCATTTT
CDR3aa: CASTPQGGGGSSNQPQHF

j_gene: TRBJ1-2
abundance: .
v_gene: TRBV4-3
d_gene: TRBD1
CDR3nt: TGCGCCAGCAGCCAAGCGACAGGGTGGGGCGGCTACACCTTC
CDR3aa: CASSQATGWGGYTF

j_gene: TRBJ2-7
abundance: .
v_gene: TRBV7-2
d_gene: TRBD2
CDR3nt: TGTGCCAGCAGCCTTATAGCGGGAGGGCCCGGGGAGCAGTACTTC
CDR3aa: CASSLIAGGPGEQYF

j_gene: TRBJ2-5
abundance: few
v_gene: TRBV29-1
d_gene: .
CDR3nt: TGCAGCTTCCGAAGGGGGGGAGAGACCCAGTACTTC
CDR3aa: CSFRRGGETQYF

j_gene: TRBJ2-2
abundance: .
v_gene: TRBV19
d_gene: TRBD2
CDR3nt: TGTGCCAGTAGTTCCTGGACTAGCGGGGACACCGGGGAGCTGTTTTTT
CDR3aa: CASSSWTSGDTGELFF

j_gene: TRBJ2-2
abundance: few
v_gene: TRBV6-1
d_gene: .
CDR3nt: TGTGCCAGCAGTGAGGGGGGTCCGAACACCGGGGAGCTGTTTTTT
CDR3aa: CASSEGGPNTGELFF

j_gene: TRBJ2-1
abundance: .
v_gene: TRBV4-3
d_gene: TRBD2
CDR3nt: TGCGCCAGCAGCCAATACCCGGGACTAGCTTCCAGTGAGCAGTTCTTC
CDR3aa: CASSQYPGLASSEQFF

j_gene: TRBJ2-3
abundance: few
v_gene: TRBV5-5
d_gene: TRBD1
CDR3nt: TGTGCCAGCAGCTACCTACAGGGGGCAGATACGCAGTATTTT
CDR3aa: CASSYLQGADTQYF

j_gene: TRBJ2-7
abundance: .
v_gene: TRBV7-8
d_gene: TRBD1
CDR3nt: TGTGCCAGCAGCCCAGGTCACGACAGGGATGACTCCTACGAGCAGTACTTC
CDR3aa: CASSPGHDRDDSYEQYF

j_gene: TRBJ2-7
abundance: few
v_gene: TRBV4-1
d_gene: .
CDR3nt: TGCGCCAGCAGCCAAGATTACCTTGGGCACGAGCAGTACTTC
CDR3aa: CASSQDYLGHEQYF

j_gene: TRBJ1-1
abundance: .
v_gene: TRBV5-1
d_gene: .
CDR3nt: TGCGCCAGCAGCTTAGGGCAGGGATCCGGCCATTTACGGTCGGGTCTGGTAGAAGCTTTCTTT
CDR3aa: CASSLGQGSGHLRSGLVEAFF

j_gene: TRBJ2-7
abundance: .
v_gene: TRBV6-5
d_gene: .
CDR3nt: TGTGCCAGCAGTTACGAGCCCAGGGGCCACGAGCAGTACTTC
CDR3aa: CASSYEPRGHEQYF

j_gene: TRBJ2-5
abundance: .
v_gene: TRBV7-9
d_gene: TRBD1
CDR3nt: TGTGCCAGCAGCTTAGAACGTGGACAGGGTCCGGGGGAGACCCAGTACTTC
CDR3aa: CASSLERGQGPGETQYF

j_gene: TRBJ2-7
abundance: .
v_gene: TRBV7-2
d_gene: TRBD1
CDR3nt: TGTGCCAGCAGCTTATCGGACAGGCTAACCTACGAGCAGTACTTC
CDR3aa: CASSLSDRLTYEQYF

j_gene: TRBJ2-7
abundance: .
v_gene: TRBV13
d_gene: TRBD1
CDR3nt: TGTGCCAGCAGCTCCTCTCAGGGGGCAGTTTACGAGCAGTACTTC
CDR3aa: CASSSSQGAVYEQYF

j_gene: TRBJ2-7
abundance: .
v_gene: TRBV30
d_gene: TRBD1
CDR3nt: TGTGCCTGGAGTCCGACAGGGTACGAGCAGTACTTC
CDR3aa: CAWSPTGYEQYF